This T cell receptor (beta chain) came from a study of graft-versus-host responses after intestinal transplantation. Measured with immunoSEQ multiplex PCR; TCRdb has only the in-frame clones, and not every one. The data hold about 40,000 clones, with 75% to 95% observed a single time. CDR3 length: 12 amino acids. Whole-study findings and limits: Recipient-marrow GvH clones were detected, some having first appeared in ileum or blood.

A word on this clone: Its antigen is not identified.

The chain couples TRBV21-1 to TRBJ2-7. TRBV21-1 is listed as a pseudogene. The clonotype originates from a human patient who received an intestinal transplant, so some T cells may come from the graft donor. The starting material was PBMCs, obtained 300 to 320 days after intestinal transplant. CDR3 loop: CASSKGVYEQYF. The CDR3 DNA reads TGTGCCAGCAGCAAAGGGGTCTACGAGCAGTACTTC.